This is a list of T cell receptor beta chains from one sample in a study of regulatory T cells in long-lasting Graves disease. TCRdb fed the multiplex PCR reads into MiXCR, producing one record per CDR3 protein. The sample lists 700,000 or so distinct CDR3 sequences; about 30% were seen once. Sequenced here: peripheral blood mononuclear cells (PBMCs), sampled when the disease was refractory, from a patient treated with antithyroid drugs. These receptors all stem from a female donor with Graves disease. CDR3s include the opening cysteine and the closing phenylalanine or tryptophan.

CASSQERGRYTEAFF	TRBV3-1	TRBJ1-1
CASSQDKGQEKLFF	TRBV3-1	TRBJ1-4
CSAERTGGSLGTLYEQYF	TRBV20-1	TRBJ2-7
CASSPGLGAGNTIYF	TRBV28	TRBJ1-3
CASSRGRADYGYTF	TRBV4-1	TRBJ1-2
CASSLRTGKRYEQYF	TRBV28	TRBJ2-7
CASSEESGRNQPQHF	TRBV6-1	TRBJ1-5
CASGPGANSNQPQHF	TRBV6-1	TRBJ1-5
CASRDGGPQPQHF	TRBV2	TRBJ1-5
CSGVQGTEAFF	TRBV29-1	TRBJ1-1
CASSFRGTSRYEQYF	TRBV5-1	TRBJ2-7
CASSLPHRRFSNQPQHF	TRBV28	TRBJ1-5
CASSIEPGEQYF	TRBV19	TRBJ2-7
CSARDGLASVLIDEQFF	TRBV20-1	TRBJ2-1
CASSFRTGDEKLFF	TRBV28	TRBJ1-4
CSARGQTSNQPQHF	TRBV20-1	TRBJ1-5
CSATSYRDTEAFF	TRBV20-1	TRBJ1-1
CASSYKRDSYGYTF	TRBV6-2/TRBV6-3	TRBJ1-2
CASSSTRQGNSPLHF	TRBV5-1	TRBJ1-6
CAISEWGARETQYF	TRBV10-3	TRBJ2-5
CATSRDSAGAYNEQFF	TRBV15	TRBJ2-1
CASSCPGLAGGNTGELFF	TRBV7-2	TRBJ2-2
CASSLEGQGSVLTF	TRBV5-1	TRBJ2-6
CSAIGRSINYGYTF	TRBV20-1	TRBJ1-2
CASSLGQPREAFF	TRBV7-9	TRBJ1-1
CASSLASGRGQPQHF	TRBV28	TRBJ1-5
CSVEGKSYEQYF	TRBV29-1	TRBJ2-7
CASSSGTELKDGYTF	TRBV7-9	TRBJ1-2
CASRIHKNTEAFF	TRBV7-9	TRBJ1-1
CASSFSPRNTVYF	TRBV6-2/TRBV6-3	TRBJ1-3
CSVYPGINQPQHF	TRBV29-1	TRBJ1-5
CASSPDRVLLQPQHF	TRBV7-9	TRBJ1-5
CSARDGSSGDEQYF	TRBV20-1	TRBJ2-7
CSARAPGSGANVLTF	TRBV20-1	TRBJ2-6
CASSFGQNEKLFF	TRBV12-3/TRBV12-4	TRBJ1-4
CASSYTGDSSPFF	TRBV6-5	TRBJ1-1
CASSAQPGSYEQYF	TRBV2	TRBJ2-7
CASSQESAGLTEQYF	TRBV3-1	TRBJ2-7
CAISGGAYGYTF	TRBV10-3	TRBJ1-2
CASSPWASGYSNQPQHF	TRBV6-1	TRBJ1-5
CSAPPSGVSEQYF	TRBV20-1	TRBJ2-7
CASRNPGRNQYF	TRBV6-1	TRBJ2-5
CASRVVGPGELFF	TRBV2	TRBJ2-2
CATSAQLAGGIDEQYF	TRBV15	TRBJ2-7
CASTPLTLNYGYTF	TRBV6-1	TRBJ1-2
CASSSSGSEQYF	TRBV13	TRBJ2-7
CSAPGTAWLKAFF	TRBV20-1	TRBJ1-1